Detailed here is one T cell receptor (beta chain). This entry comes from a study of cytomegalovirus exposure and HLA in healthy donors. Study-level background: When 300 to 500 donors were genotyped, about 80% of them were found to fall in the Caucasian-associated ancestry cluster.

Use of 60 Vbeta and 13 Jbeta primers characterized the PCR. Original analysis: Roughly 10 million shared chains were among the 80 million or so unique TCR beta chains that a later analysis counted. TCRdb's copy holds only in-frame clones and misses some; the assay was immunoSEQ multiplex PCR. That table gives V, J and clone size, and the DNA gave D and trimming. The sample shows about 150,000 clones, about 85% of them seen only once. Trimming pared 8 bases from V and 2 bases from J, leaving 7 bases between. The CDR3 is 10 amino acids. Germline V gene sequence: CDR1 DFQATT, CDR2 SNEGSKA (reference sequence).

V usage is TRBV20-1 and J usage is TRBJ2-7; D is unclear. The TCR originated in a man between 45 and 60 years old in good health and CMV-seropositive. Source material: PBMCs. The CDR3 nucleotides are TGCAGTTCGACTGCCTACGAGCAGTACTTC. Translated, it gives CSSTAYEQYF.